Listed below are T cell receptor beta chains from one sample, sequenced in a study of cytotoxic CD8 clonotypes in ibrutinib-treated CLL. Method: immunoSEQ multiplex PCR; TCRdb's copy keeps in-frame clones and lacks some. The table includes roughly 250,000 clones, 60% to 75% detected once. The material sequenced was PBMCs, taken after 24 months of ibrutinib treatment. The receptors shown here come from a human donor with chronic lymphocytic leukemia. Each CDR3 is given with its conserved first and last residue. A D gene is named only where the DNA matches it firmly. Rows may omit the clone size; those that give it use once, few, many or a size class.

V gene,D gene,clone size,J gene,CDR3 DNA,CDR3 protein
TRBV4-1,.,.,TRBJ1-2,TGCGCCAGCAGCCAAGATGTCGTACGGAATCAGGGCTACACCTTC,CASSQDVVRNQGYTF
TRBV4-3,TRBD1,.,TRBJ2-3,TGCGCCAGCAGCCACCGGACAGGGGCAGATACGCAGTATTTT,CASSHRTGADTQYF
TRBV7-3,.,.,TRBJ2-2,TGTGCCAGCAGCTCAGACTGGGCGACCGGGGAGCTGTTTTTT,CASSSDWATGELFF
TRBV28,TRBD1,.,TRBJ1-4,TGTGCCAGCAGTTTAACAGGGGATGATGAAAAACTGTTTTTT,CASSLTGDDEKLFF
TRBV7-2,.,.,TRBJ1-5,TGTGCCAGCAGCTTTAGCAGGGGCAATCAGCCCCAGCATTTT,CASSFSRGNQPQHF
TRBV6-6,.,.,TRBJ1-5,TGTGCCAGCTGTCGACCCAATCAGCCCCAGCATTTT,CASCRPNQPQHF
TRBV7-9,TRBD1,few,TRBJ2-7,TGTGCCAGCAGCCCCGGGACAGTTATCTACGAGCAGTACTTC,CASSPGTVIYEQYF
TRBV11-2,TRBD1,.,TRBJ2-7,TGTGCCAGCAGCTATTCAGGGGGTAGGTACGAGCAGTACTTC,CASSYSGGRYEQYF
TRBV5-1,.,once,TRBJ2-2,TGCGCCAGCAGCTTGAGGGGCGGCACCGGGGAGCTGTTTTTT,CASSLRGGTGELFF
TRBV18,.,.,TRBJ2-1,TGTGCCAGCTCACTTTCCCGTAGTAGCTCCTACAATGAGCAGTTCTTC,CASSLSRSSSYNEQFF
TRBV9,.,.,TRBJ2-7,TGTGCCAGCAGTCCTGGTGACGGCGGCACCTACGAGCAGTACTTC,CASSPGDGGTYEQYF
TRBV5-4,TRBD2,.,TRBJ2-7,TGTGCCAGCAGCCCACCGGGACTAGCGGCCACCTACGAGCAGTACTTC,CASSPPGLAATYEQYF
TRBV9,.,.,TRBJ1-1,TGTGCCAGCAGCGTAGACGGGTACACTGAAGCTTTCTTT,CASSVDGYTEAFF
TRBV7-6,.,once,TRBJ2-2,TGTGCCAGCAGCTTTTCGCGGGGCACCGGGGAGCTGTTTTTT,CASSFSRGTGELFF
TRBV6-1,TRBD1,.,TRBJ2-7,TGTGCCAGCAGTATACAGGGGGTGCTCTACGAGCAGTACTTC,CASSIQGVLYEQYF
TRBV20-1,.,.,TRBJ2-1,TGCAGTGCTAGTTCTGGGAATGAGCAGTTCTTC,CSASSGNEQFF
TRBV9,.,.,TRBJ2-7,TGTGCCAGCAGCCCTAACGACCGGTACGAGCAGTACTTC,CASSPNDRYEQYF
TRBV5-1,.,.,TRBJ2-5,TGCGCCAGCAGCCTGAAAACCCCCAAAGACGAGACCCAGTACTTC,CASSLKTPKDETQYF
TRBV5-1,.,.,TRBJ2-3,TGCGCCAGCAGCTTGGTAGGAAGCACAGATACGCAGTATTTT,CASSLVGSTDTQYF
TRBV2,.,few,TRBJ2-7,TGTGCCAGCAGTGAGGCAGGGGCCTACGAGCAGTACTTC,CASSEAGAYEQYF
TRBV2,.,.,TRBJ2-7,TGTGCCAGCAGTGATAGAGGGTACGAGCAGTACTTC,CASSDRGYEQYF
TRBV4-3,.,.,TRBJ1-5,TGCGCCAGCAGCCAAGTTCCTGGCACTAATCAGCCCCAGCATTTT,CASSQVPGTNQPQHF
TRBV30,.,.,TRBJ2-7,TGTGCCTGGAGTGTAGAGCGGGCCTACGAGCAGTACTTC,CAWSVERAYEQYF
TRBV19,.,.,TRBJ2-7,TGTGCCAGTAGTATAAGGTCAGGGGTAACCTACGAGCAGTACTTC,CASSIRSGVTYEQYF
TRBV29-1,TRBD2,.,TRBJ2-7,TGCAGCGCCAGGACTAGCGAAAACTACGAGCAGTACTTC,CSARTSENYEQYF
TRBV30,.,.,TRBJ2-3,TGTGCCTGGATAACCGGGGGCACAGATACGCAGTATTTT,CAWITGGTDTQYF
TRBV29-1,.,.,TRBJ1-3,TGCAGCGTTTTTGAGTCTCTCTCTGGAAACACCATATATTTT,CSVFESLSGNTIYF
TRBV5-1,.,.,TRBJ1-4,TGCGCCAGCAGCTTTGGGGCAGGGGATAATGAAAAACTGTTTTTT,CASSFGAGDNEKLFF
TRBV13,.,.,TRBJ2-7,TGTGCCAGCAGCTTAGGCTCCTACGAGCAGTACTTC,CASSLGSYEQYF
TRBV9,.,.,TRBJ2-2,TGTGCCAGCAGCGCCCGGGACTCCCGTCCGGGGGAGCTGTTTTTT,CASSARDSRPGELFF
TRBV5-1,TRBD2,.,TRBJ2-2,TGCGCCAGCAGCTTGGCGGGGGGTAGCACCGGGGAGCTGTTTTTT,CASSLAGGSTGELFF
TRBV28,TRBD2,.,TRBJ2-1,TGTGCCAGCAGTCCCCTAGCGGGAGGTTCCTACAATGAGCAGTTCTTC,CASSPLAGGSYNEQFF
TRBV18,.,.,TRBJ1-4,TGTGCCAGCTCACCTTACCGGGACACCGAAAAACTGTTTTTT,CASSPYRDTEKLFF
TRBV28,.,.,TRBJ2-3,TGTGCCAGCAGTTTAGGCCATACGCAGTATTTT,CASSLGHTQYF
TRBV10-3,TRBD1,.,TRBJ2-4,TGTGCCATCAGTGGGCTACAGGGGGCCATTCAGTACTTC,CAISGLQGAIQYF
TRBV13,TRBD2,.,TRBJ2-7,TGTGCCAGCAGCCCCTGGGGTTCGGCGGGCGGGAGGACCTACGAGCAGTACTTC,CASSPWGSAGGRTYEQYF
TRBV18,.,few,TRBJ1-1,TGTGCCAGCTCACCACCCGGGGGCTCAATGAACACTGAAGCTTTCTTT,CASSPPGGSMNTEAFF
TRBV7-9,.,.,TRBJ2-7,TGTGCCAGCAGCCTGATTACGGGACGGAACACCTACGAGCAGTACTTC,CASSLITGRNTYEQYF
TRBV27,.,.,TRBJ2-7,TGTGCCAGCAGTTTTGGGATTAAGGGTTCCCGCGAGCAGTACTTC,CASSFGIKGSREQYF
TRBV28,TRBD2,.,TRBJ2-7,TGTGCCAGCAGTTTACCCCCCGATCTAGCGGTAAGCGGGGAGCAGTACTTC,CASSLPPDLAVSGEQYF
TRBV7-2,TRBD1,.,TRBJ1-5,TGTGCCAGCAGCTTTAGACAGGGCGGCCAGCCCCAGCATTTT,CASSFRQGGQPQHF
TRBV27,TRBD2,.,TRBJ2-7,TGTGCCAGCAGTTTATGGGCGGGAGGGTCCTACGAGCAGTACTTC,CASSLWAGGSYEQYF
TRBV18,.,.,TRBJ1-2,TGTGCCAGCTCACCGACAGAAAACTATGGCTACACCTTC,CASSPTENYGYTF
TRBV28,.,.,TRBJ2-7,TGTGCCAGCACCACCACCGTGGCCGCGGGACAACGTTCCTACGAGCAGTACTTC,CASTTTVAAGQRSYEQYF
TRBV29-1,TRBD2,.,TRBJ2-5,TGCAGCGTTGATACCCAACTAGCGGGGTTTAAAGAGACCCAGTACTTC,CSVDTQLAGFKETQYF
TRBV27,.,few,TRBJ2-3,TGTGCCAGCAGTTCCCCAGGATATACGCAGTATTTT,CASSSPGYTQYF
TRBV11-3,.,.,TRBJ1-1,TGTGCCAGCAGCTTAGGTCACGGCACGAACACTGAAGCTTTCTTT,CASSLGHGTNTEAFF
TRBV27,.,.,TRBJ1-2,TGTGCCAGCAGCGGGCCGAATAACTATGGCTACACCTTC,CASSGPNNYGYTF
TRBV29-1,.,.,TRBJ2-2,TGCAGCGTTGCTTTAGTTGGGGGCAACACCGGGGAGCTGTTTTTT,CSVALVGGNTGELFF
TRBV18,TRBD1,.,TRBJ2-5,TGTGCCAGCTCCCAGGACAGGGGAGGGGAAGAGACCCAGTACTTC,CASSQDRGGEETQYF